This is a list of T cell receptor beta chains from one sample in a study of cytomegalovirus exposure and HLA in healthy donors. Some clones are missing from TCRdb's copy, which holds only in-frame ones; the method was immunoSEQ multiplex PCR. Of 80,000 or so clones in the sample, roughly 70% were seen once. Sequenced material: PBMCs. The receptor source for this set is a man aged 25-45 years in good health and CMV-seropositive. Both conserved end residues are part of each CDR3. A D gene is named only where the DNA matches it firmly. Size is stated for part of the rows, as once, few or many counts, or as a class when the clone is expanded.

J gene: TRBJ1-1; clone size: -; V gene: TRBV20-1; D gene: TRBD1; CDR3 DNA: TGCAGTGCTCGCGACAGGGGTGAAGCTTTCTTT; CDR3 protein: CSARDRGEAFF
J gene: TRBJ1-2; clone size: -; V gene: TRBV4-3; D gene: -; CDR3 DNA: TGCGCCAGCAGCCCTGGGGCAGGGGGCTACACCTTC; CDR3 protein: CASSPGAGGYTF
J gene: TRBJ2-2; clone size: -; V gene: TRBV10-3; D gene: -; CDR3 DNA: TGTGCCATCACGGTGGGGGGGAACACCGGGGAGCTGTTTTTT; CDR3 protein: CAITVGGNTGELFF
J gene: TRBJ1-5; clone size: -; V gene: TRBV4-2; D gene: TRBD1; CDR3 DNA: TGTGCCAGCAGCCAAGAAGGCAGGGGGTATAGCAATCAGCCCCAGCATTTT; CDR3 protein: CASSQEGRGYSNQPQHF
J gene: TRBJ2-5; clone size: -; V gene: TRBV19; D gene: -; CDR3 DNA: TGTGCCAGTAGTATGTACCCTCAGGAGACCCAGTACTTC; CDR3 protein: CASSMYPQETQYF
J gene: TRBJ2-3; clone size: -; V gene: TRBV15; D gene: TRBD2; CDR3 DNA: TGTGCCACCAGCAGCCCCACCCTAGCGGGGGGAAGCACAGATACGCAGTATTTT; CDR3 protein: CATSSPTLAGGSTDTQYF
J gene: TRBJ2-1; clone size: once; V gene: TRBV9; D gene: TRBD2; CDR3 DNA: TGTGCCAGCAGCGTAGCGGGGGGGTGGAATGAGCAGTTCTTC; CDR3 protein: CASSVAGGWNEQFF
J gene: TRBJ2-7; clone size: few; V gene: TRBV28; D gene: -; CDR3 DNA: TGTGCCAGCAGTTTCCCCCCCCCAAGGCGGGAGCAGTACTTC; CDR3 protein: CASSFPPPRREQYF
J gene: TRBJ2-7; clone size: few; V gene: TRBV6-1; D gene: -; CDR3 DNA: TGTGCCAGCAGTGAATTAGGGGGAAACCCGTACTTC; CDR3 protein: CASSELGGNPYF
J gene: TRBJ1-4; clone size: -; V gene: TRBV5-1; D gene: -; CDR3 DNA: TGCGCCAGCAGCTTGGAAGGAGACCCGAATGAAAAACTGTTTTTT; CDR3 protein: CASSLEGDPNEKLFF